This T cell receptor beta chain comes out of a study of shared clonotypes between healthy human individuals. Study conclusions and caveats: Sampling was confined to blood; repertoires within tissues likely differ.

The protocol was immunoSEQ multiplex PCR, while the TCRdb copy is restricted to in-frame clones and leaves out a portion. Among a few million clones listed, about 92% were seen once. The germline V and J ends were trimmed by 10 bases and 6 bases, with 22 bases remaining between them. The CDR3 runs to 14 residues. Germline V gene lookup returns CDR1 SNHLY and CDR2 FYNNEI. For this clone: The antigen is unknown.

The chain links TRBV2 to TRBJ2-7; perhaps TRBD2 as D (7 bases). The receptor was derived from a man between 18 and 35 years old in good health. Sequencing was carried out using naive CD4+ T cells sorted from blood. Subset noted: CD45RA+ positively selected. For the CDR3, the DNA is TGTGCCACCAAAGGGGAGGGGGGTCCGGCCGAGCAGTACTTC. Protein sequence: CATKGEGGPAEQYF. Filled out from reference TRBV2 and TRBJ2-7, the complete variable domain reads EPEVTQTPSHQVTQMGQEVILRCVPISNHLYFYWYRQILGQKVEFLVSFYNNEISEKSEIFDDQFSVERPDGSNFTLKIRSTKLEDSAMYFCATKGEGGPAEQYFGPGTRLTVT.